The clone carrying this T cell receptor beta chain was detected only a few times. Its matching antigen is unknown. This entry belongs to a study of T-cell reconstitution after alpha-beta-depleted transplantation in children. Findings and caveats of the study: Surviving recipient T cells and thymic progenitors produced the high day-60 TCRbeta diversity seen in some patients. From newly produced T cells came most of the T-cell counts and diversity one year after transplant. The study reportedly traced alpha-beta T cells about two months after transplant to several hundred expanded graft clones.

The germline V gene has CDR1 LNHDA and CDR2 SQIVND (reference sequence). The V gene lost 1 base and the J gene lost 7 bases, with 14 bases spanning the gap. This CDR3 is 15 amino acids long. During its preparation, the TCRbeta library received unique molecular identifiers. TCRdb called the PCR reads again in MiXCR, with one record for every CDR3 protein. This repertoire shows around 440,000 distinct CDR3 sequences, about 10% found once; its top ten account for just over 2%. The sequencing here drew on PBMCs, taken before TCRalphabeta/CD19-depleted stem cell transplant. This receptor was identified in a child younger than 10 with inherited bone marrow failure, due to receive a stem cell transplant. V gene TRBV19 combines with J gene TRBJ2-4, with D tentatively TRBD2 (5 bases). Here the CDR3 reads CASSIGYGVENIQYF. The DNA for the CDR3 is TGTGCCAGTAGTATAGGGTACGGGGTCGAGAACATTCAGTACTTC.